The 30 T cell receptor beta chains reported below all come from one sample, sequenced in a study of PD-L1 blockade in urothelial cancer. Described time point: peripheral blood 6 weeks after treatment start. Produced via immunoSEQ multiplex PCR; TCRdb's table is partial and in-frame only. This sample yields about 38,000 clones, of which 75% to 90% are seen a single time; about a quarter belongs to the top ten. Source: PBMCs, taken around atezolizumab (anti-PD-L1) treatment. The source is a man between 60 and 75 years old with urothelial cancer.

The chain links TRBV7-8 to TRBJ2-5; 7 bases are a match to TRBD2. In germline, CDR1 is SGHVS, CDR2 FQNEAQ. The V segment lost 7 bases and the J segment 4 bases; nucleotides outside the gene matches: 12. CDR3 length equals 15 residues. CDR3 protein: CASILSSGRGETQYF. The CDR3 DNA sequence: TGTGCCAGCATCCTAAGTAGCGGGCGAGGAGAGACCCAGTACTTC.

This clone was recorded a few times. V is TRBV5-6 and J is TRBJ2-3, with TRBD2 matching over 9 bases. V gave up 2 bases and J gave up 3 bases; unmatched junction bases: 7. Germline assignment: CDR1 SGHDT and CDR2 YYEEEE. The CDR3 is 16 amino acids. The CDR3 protein is CASSLAGGSRTDTQYF. The CDR3 nucleotides read TGTGCCAGCAGCTTAGCGGGGGGCTCTCGGACAGATACGCAGTATTTT.

The chain is built from TRBV10-1 and TRBJ1-2; 7 nucleotides align to TRBD1. Germline trimming cut 4 bases from V and 4 bases from J; bases unmatched to any gene: 3. CDR3 length: 13 amino acids. Germline V gene sequence: CDR1 WNHNN, CDR2 SYGVQD (reference sequence). In DNA, the CDR3 is TGCGCCAGCAGTGCCGACAGGGTCTATGGCTACACCTTC. It codes for CASSADRVYGYTF.

The V call is TRBV29-1, the J call TRBJ1-2; D remains unclear. The CDR3 extends over 12 amino acids. The V and J ends lost 4 bases and 5 bases respectively, with 11 bases between them. CDR1 SQVTM and CDR2 ANQGSEA come from the germline V gene. The CDR3 is CSVVGGLYGYTF. CDR3 nucleotides: TGCAGCGTTGTCGGAGGGCTGTATGGCTACACCTTC.

The V and J genes are TRBV6-5 and TRBJ2-7; TRBD2 agrees at 12 bases. V lost 3 bases, J lost 6 bases, and 3 bases stayed unmatched. The CDR3 length is 14 residues. Per the germline V gene, CDR1 is MNHEY and CDR2 is SVGAGI. In DNA form, the CDR3 reads TGTGCCAGCAGTTATCTAGCGGGAGGGGCCGAGCAGTACTTC. It specifies CASSYLAGGAEQYF.

The V and J genes are TRBV6-5 and TRBJ2-4; the match to TRBD2 covers 7 bases. J gave up 2 bases and V 6 bases, and 7 bases lay outside the gene matches. The CDR3 is 15 amino acids. The germline V gene has CDR1 MNHEY and CDR2 SVGAGI. In nucleotides, the CDR3 is TGTGCCAGCAGGCGGGGGAGAACCTCCAAAAACATTCAGTACTTC. Translation: CASRRGRTSKNIQYF.

The gene calls are TRBV7-9 and TRBJ2-7; the match to TRBD2 covers 7 bases. The germline V gene has CDR1 SEHNR and CDR2 FQNEAQ (reference sequence). CDR3 length: 15 amino acids. After removal of 3 bases from V and 2 bases from J, the junction contained 7 bases not matched to a gene. CDR3 sequence reads: CASSLSSGFTYEQYF. The CDR3 DNA reads TGTGCCAGCAGCTTGAGTAGCGGGTTTACCTACGAGCAGTACTTC.

V is TRBV10-3 and J is TRBJ1-2; 7 bases are a match to TRBD1. The CDR3 runs 14 residues. Germline assignment: CDR1 ENHRY and CDR2 SYGVKD. V lost 0 bases and J lost 4; bases outside the gene matches: 2. The CDR3 DNA follows: TGTGCCATCAGTGAGTCGGACAGGTCCTATGGCTACACCTTC. It specifies CAISESDRSYGYTF.

The chain employs TRBV2 and TRBJ1-6, with a possible D match to TRBD1 (6 bases). This CDR3 spans 14 amino acids. Germline assignment: CDR1 SNHLY and CDR2 FYNNEI. The V and J ends lost 6 bases and 5 bases respectively, with 11 bases between them. CDR3 in amino acids: CASRGTPDNSPLHF. The CDR3 DNA reads TGTGCCAGCAGGGGGACACCAGATAATTCACCCCTCCACTTT.

The chain combines TRBV4-1 with TRBJ2-3; 9 bases align to TRBD2. This CDR3 contains 15 residues. V shed 4 bases and J 3 bases; nucleotides not matched to a gene: 5. Germline lookup yields CDR1 MGHRA and CDR2 YSYEKL. The CDR3 sequence is CASSLFAGGTDTQYF. The CDR3 DNA sequence: TGCGCCAGCAGCCTCTTCGCGGGAGGGACAGATACGCAGTATTTT.

This clone was seen a few times. The V gene is TRBV11-2, the J gene TRBJ2-5; 9 bases line up with TRBD2. This CDR3 has 14 residues. Germline CDR1 and CDR2: SGHAT and FQNNGV. The trim removed 5 bases at V and 3 bases at J, leaving 4 bases unmatched. As DNA, the CDR3 is TGTGCCAGCAGCACCCGACTAGCGGAAGAGACCCAGTACTTC. Translated, it gives CASSTRLAEETQYF.

The genes are TRBV9 and TRBJ2-7, with 7 bases that match TRBD2. The CDR3 has 14 amino acids. V shed 1 base and J 2 bases; nucleotides not matched to a gene: 3. Germline V gives CDR1 SGDLS, CDR2 YYNGEE. CDR3 loop: CASSVSAGTYEQYF. Written as DNA, the CDR3 is TGTGCCAGCAGCGTATCAGCGGGGACCTACGAGCAGTACTTC.

The J gene is TRBJ2-1, the V gene TRBV9, with a tentative D call TRBD2 (6 bases). Germline values: CDR1 SGDLS, CDR2 YYNGEE. CDR3 length: 16 residues. V was pared by 4 bases and J by 5 bases, with 19 bases between. The CDR3 is CASSPRGGRGDNEQFF. In nucleotides, the CDR3 is TGTGCCAGCAGCCCGAGAGGCGGGCGGGGAGACAATGAGCAGTTCTTC.

The V and J genes are TRBV5-4 and TRBJ2-1; TRBD2 might be the D (6 bases). There are 13 residues in the CDR3. Germline CDR1 is SGHNT and CDR2 is YYREEE (reference sequence). Deletions cut 4 bases from V and 10 bases from J, with 15 bases between. CDR3 amino acids: CASSAPGVAEQFF. The CDR3 region has the DNA TGTGCCAGCAGCGCCCCGGGGGTCGCGGAGCAGTTCTTC.

The rearrangement links TRBV4-2 to TRBJ1-2; 8 nucleotides line up with TRBD1. Trimming removed 3 bases from V and 1 base from J; junction bases left unmatched: 16. This CDR3 region has 19 residues. The germline V gene encodes CDR1 LGHNA and CDR2 YNFKEQ. This CDR3 reads CASSHEARLEGQVNYGYTF. The CDR3 DNA reads TGTGCCAGCAGCCACGAGGCAAGATTAGAGGGACAGGTTAACTATGGCTACACCTTC.

The chain joins TRBV30 to TRBJ2-7, with D uncertain. CDR3 length: 12 residues. The V end lost 7 bases, the J end lost 3 bases, and 13 bases lay between the germline ends. Germline V gene data show CDR1 as GTSNPN and CDR2 as SVGIG (reference sequence). The CDR3 nucleotides read TGTGCCTACGTTTCGCGGAACTACGAGCAGTACTTC. Translating it yields CAYVSRNYEQYF.

This clone was seen a single time. The CDR3 loop is CASRWGRETQYF. Written as DNA, the CDR3 is TGTGCCAGCAGATGGGGGCGGGAGACCCAGTACTTC. The chain employs TRBV7-2 and TRBJ2-5; a possible D gene is TRBD1 (6 bases). CDR3 length: 12 residues. In germline, CDR1 is SGHTA, CDR2 FQGNSA. The V end was cut by 6 bases, the J end by 5 bases, with 10 bases between.

This sequence joins TRBV7-2 and TRBJ2-1; the D gene is possibly TRBD2 (6 bases). The germline V and J ends were trimmed by 2 bases and 9 bases, with 11 bases remaining between them. The CDR3 sequence is 13 residues long. CDR1 is SGHTA, CDR2 FQGNSA, per germline. In DNA form, the CDR3 reads TGTGCCAGCAGCTTACGACTAGTCGGTGAGCAGTTCTTC. Protein: CASSLRLVGEQFF. Filled out from reference TRBV7-2 and TRBJ2-1, the complete variable domain reads GAGVSQSPSNKVTEKGKDVELRCDPISGHTALYWYRQSLGQGLEFLIYFQGNSAPDKSGLPSDRFSAERTGGSVSTLTIQRTQQEDSAVYLCASSLRLVGEQFFGPGTRLTVL.

Here the CDR3 reads CASSIAVGQGPGLAGRETQYF. In DNA, the CDR3 is TGTGCCAGTAGTATTGCGGTGGGACAGGGACCGGGACTAGCGGGAAGAGAGACCCAGTACTTC. The genes are TRBV19 and TRBJ2-5; 13 bases agree with TRBD2. V shed 3 bases and J 4 bases; nucleotides not matched to a gene: 20. From germline, CDR1 is LNHDA and CDR2 SQIVND (reference sequence). This CDR3 spans 21 amino acids.

This clone is a singleton in its sample. This chain links TRBV7-9 with TRBJ1-2; 9 nucleotides match TRBD1. V was pared by 5 bases and J by 2 bases, with 9 bases of the junction left unmatched. The CDR3 covers 16 residues. CDR1 SEHNR and CDR2 FQNEAQ come from the germline V gene (reference sequence). CDR3 residues: CASSATRDRANYGYTF. Written as DNA, the CDR3 is TGTGCCAGCAGCGCTACGCGGGACAGGGCAAACTATGGCTACACCTTC.

The J gene is TRBJ1-5, the V gene TRBV6-5; 9 bases match TRBD1. The CDR3 is made up of 14 amino acids. Trimming cost V 8 bases and J 4 bases; bases outside gene matches: 6. CDR1 is MNHEY and CDR2 is SVGAGI in the germline V gene. The CDR3 region has the DNA TGTGCCAGCCAACAGGGGGCTTGGAATCAGCCCCAGCATTTT. Amino acids: CASQQGAWNQPQHF.

By proportion, this clone is medium-sized. The gene calls are TRBV6-5 and TRBJ2-7; D perhaps matches TRBD2 (5 bases). The CDR3 is 13 amino acids. Germline V gives CDR1 MNHEY, CDR2 SVGAGI. Trimming pared 4 bases from V and 3 bases from J, leaving 10 bases between. In DNA, the CDR3 is TGTGCCAGCAGTTCCGGGAACATCTACGAGCAGTACTTC. The encoded protein is CASSSGNIYEQYF.

V and J are TRBV6-1 and TRBJ1-4; 8 positions agree with TRBD1. With V trimmed by 1 base and J by 6 bases, 4 bases remained unmatched. Germline CDR1 is MNHNS and CDR2 is SASEGT. This CDR3 comprises 15 residues. The CDR3 DNA sequence: TGTGCCAGCAGTGAAGGGACAGGGCATGATGAAAAACTGTTTTTT. Its translation is CASSEGTGHDEKLFF.

The genes are TRBV9 and TRBJ2-3; 9 bases match TRBD1. V lost 4 bases, J lost 0 bases, and 6 bases stayed unmatched. Looked up from germline, CDR1 is SGDLS and CDR2 is YYNGEE. The length of the CDR3 is 16 residues. The CDR3 nucleotides are TGTGCCAGCAGCCCCCGGACAGGGGACAGCACAGATACGCAGTATTTT. Translation: CASSPRTGDSTDTQYF.

The rearrangement uses TRBV30 and TRBJ2-6, with 8 bases that match TRBD1. V was pared by 0 bases and J by 4 bases, with 5 bases of the junction left unmatched. The CDR3 has 16 residues. Per germline, CDR1 GTSNPN and CDR2 SVGIG (reference sequence). The CDR3 reads CAWSVPTGAGANVLTF. CDR3 bases: TGTGCCTGGAGTGTACCGACAGGGGCCGGGGCCAACGTCCTGACTTTC.

This clone was seen many times. This chain joins TRBV7-8 and TRBJ2-7; 7 bases line up with TRBD1. The junction had 5 bases not matched to a gene; V was cut back by 5 bases and J by 4 bases. The germline CDR1 and CDR2 sequences are SGHVS and FQNEAQ. The CDR3 extends over 13 amino acids. The CDR3 reads CASSPGQPYEQYF. For the CDR3, the DNA is TGTGCCAGCAGCCCGGGACAGCCATACGAGCAGTACTTC.

The genes are TRBV7-2 and TRBJ2-5, with a possible D match to TRBD2 (5 bases). The CDR3 loop spans 13 amino acids. Trimming took off 5 bases at V and 5 bases at J, with 12 bases between the two ends. Germline CDR1 SGHTA, CDR2 FQGNSA. CDR3 nucleotides: TGTGCCAGCAGCCCCGGACTGGGGGAGACCCAGTACTTC. Amino acid sequence: CASSPGLGETQYF.

This rearrangement joins TRBV5-4 to TRBJ2-2, with 9 bases aligning to TRBD2. J lost 6 bases, V lost 3 bases, and 3 bases had no gene match. The CDR3 length is 14 residues. From germline, CDR1 is SGHNT and CDR2 YYREEE (reference sequence). CDR3 bases: TGTGCCAGCAGCTCGCGGGAGGGGGCCGGGGAGCTGTTTTTT. Amino acid sequence: CASSSREGAGELFF. The full variable domain, in which reference TRBV5-4 and TRBJ2-2 provide the parts outside the CDR3, is ETGVTQSPTHLIKTRGQQVTLRCSSQSGHNTVSWYQQALGQGPQFIFQYYREEENGRGNFPPRFSGLQFPNYSSELNVNALELDDSALYLCASSSREGAGELFFGEGSRLTVL.

This sequence joins TRBV29-1 and TRBJ2-1, with D tentatively TRBD2 (5 bases). Between the trimmed V and J ends, which lost 7 bases and 6 bases, there was a span of 19 bases. The CDR3 length is 14 residues. CDR1 is SQVTM, CDR2 ANQGSEA, per germline. This CDR3 is CSAPGNVGSNEQFF. Here the CDR3 DNA reads TGCAGCGCCCCCGGGAACGTTGGGAGCAATGAGCAGTTCTTC.

The chain uses TRBV15 and TRBJ2-3, with 11 bases that match TRBD2. The CDR3 is made up of 16 amino acids. Unmatched junction bases numbered 5, after V lost 0 bases and J lost 6 bases. Per germline, CDR1 LNHNV and CDR2 YYDKDF (reference sequence). CDR3 DNA: TGTGCCACCAGCAGAGATCCCGGGACTAGCGGCGATACGCAGTATTTT. The encoded protein is CATSRDPGTSGDTQYF. Filled out from reference TRBV15 and TRBJ2-3, the complete variable domain reads DAMVIQNPRYQVTQFGKPVTLSCSQTLNHNVMYWYQQKSSQAPKLLFHYYDKDFNNEADTPDNFQSRRPNTSFCFLDIRSPGLGDTAMYLCATSRDPGTSGDTQYFGPGTRLTVL.